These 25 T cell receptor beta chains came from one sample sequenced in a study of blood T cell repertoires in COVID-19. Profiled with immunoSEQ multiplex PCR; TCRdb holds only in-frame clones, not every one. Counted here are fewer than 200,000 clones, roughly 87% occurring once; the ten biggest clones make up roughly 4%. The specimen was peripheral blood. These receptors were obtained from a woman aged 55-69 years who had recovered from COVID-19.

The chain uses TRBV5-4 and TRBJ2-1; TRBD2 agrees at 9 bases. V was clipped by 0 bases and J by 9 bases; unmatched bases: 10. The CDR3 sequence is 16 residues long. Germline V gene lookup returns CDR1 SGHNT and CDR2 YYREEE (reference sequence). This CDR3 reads CASSLVPSGVDSEQFF. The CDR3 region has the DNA TGTGCCAGCAGCTTGGTTCCTAGCGGGGTTGACAGTGAGCAGTTCTTC. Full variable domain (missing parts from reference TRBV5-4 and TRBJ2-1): ETGVTQSPTHLIKTRGQQVTLRCSSQSGHNTVSWYQQALGQGPQFIFQYYREEENGRGNFPPRFSGLQFPNYSSELNVNALELDDSALYLCASSLVPSGVDSEQFFGPGTRLTVL.

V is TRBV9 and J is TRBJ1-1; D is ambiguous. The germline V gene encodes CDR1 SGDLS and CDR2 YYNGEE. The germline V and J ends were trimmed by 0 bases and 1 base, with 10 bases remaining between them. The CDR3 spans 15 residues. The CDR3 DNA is TGTGCCAGCAGCGTAGGTGAGGGATCGAACACTGAAGCTTTCTTT. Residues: CASSVGEGSNTEAFF.

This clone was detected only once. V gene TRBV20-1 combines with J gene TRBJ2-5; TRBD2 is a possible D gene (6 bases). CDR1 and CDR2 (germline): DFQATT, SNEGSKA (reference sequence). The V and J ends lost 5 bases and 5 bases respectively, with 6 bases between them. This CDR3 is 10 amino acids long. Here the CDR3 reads CSAREETQYF. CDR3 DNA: TGCAGTGCTCGGGAGGAGACCCAGTACTTC.

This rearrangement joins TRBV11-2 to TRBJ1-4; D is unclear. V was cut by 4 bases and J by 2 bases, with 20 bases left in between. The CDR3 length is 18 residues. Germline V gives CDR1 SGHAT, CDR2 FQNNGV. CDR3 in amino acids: CASSSRQASLTTNEKLFF. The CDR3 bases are TGTGCCAGCAGCTCCCGCCAGGCCTCACTTACCACTAATGAAAAACTGTTTTTT.

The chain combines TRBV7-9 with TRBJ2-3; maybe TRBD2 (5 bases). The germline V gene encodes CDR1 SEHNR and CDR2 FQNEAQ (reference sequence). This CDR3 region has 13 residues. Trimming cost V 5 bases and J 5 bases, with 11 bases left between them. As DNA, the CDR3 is TGTGCCAGCAGCCTAGGACTCAAAGATACGCAGTATTTT. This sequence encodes CASSLGLKDTQYF. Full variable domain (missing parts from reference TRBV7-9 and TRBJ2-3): DTGVSQNPRHKITKRGQNVTFRCDPISEHNRLYWYRQTLGQGPEFLTYFQNEAQLEKSRLLSDRFSAERPKGSFSTLEIQRTEQGDSAMYLCASSLGLKDTQYFGPGTRLTVL.

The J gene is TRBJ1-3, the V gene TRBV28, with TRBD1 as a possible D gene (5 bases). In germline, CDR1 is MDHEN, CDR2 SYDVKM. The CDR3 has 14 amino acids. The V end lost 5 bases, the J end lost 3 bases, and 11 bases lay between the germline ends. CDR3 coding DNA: TGTGCCAGCAGTGGGGGGGTTAGTGGAAACACCATATATTTT. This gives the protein CASSGGVSGNTIYF.

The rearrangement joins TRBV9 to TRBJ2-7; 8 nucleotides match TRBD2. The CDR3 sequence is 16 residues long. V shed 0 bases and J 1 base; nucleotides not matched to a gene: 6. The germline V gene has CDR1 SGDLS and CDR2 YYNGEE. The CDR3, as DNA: TGTGCCAGCAGCGTAGGCAGCGGGGGCTCATCCTACGAGCAGTACTTC. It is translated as CASSVGSGGSSYEQYF.

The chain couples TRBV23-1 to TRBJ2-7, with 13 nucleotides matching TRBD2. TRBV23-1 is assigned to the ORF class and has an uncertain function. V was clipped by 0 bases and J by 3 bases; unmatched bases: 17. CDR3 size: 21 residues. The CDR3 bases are TGCGCCAGCAGTCAATCTTTGACCGGACTAGCGGGGGATCTCTTTGGCTACGAGCAGTACTTC. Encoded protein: CASSQSLTGLAGDLFGYEQYF.

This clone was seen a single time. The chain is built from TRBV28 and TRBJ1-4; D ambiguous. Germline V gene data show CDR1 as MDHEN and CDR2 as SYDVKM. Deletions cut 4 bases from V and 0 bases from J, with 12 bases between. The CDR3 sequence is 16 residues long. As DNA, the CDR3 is TGTGCCAGCAGTTCCGGACTGACTGCAACTAATGAAAAACTGTTTTTT. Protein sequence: CASSSGLTATNEKLFF.

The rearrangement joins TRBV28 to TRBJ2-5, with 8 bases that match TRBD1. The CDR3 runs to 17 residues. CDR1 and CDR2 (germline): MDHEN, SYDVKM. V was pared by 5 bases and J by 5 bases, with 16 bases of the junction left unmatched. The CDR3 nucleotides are TGTGCCAGCAGTCCGCTACGGGGGCCGGGACAGGCGGAGACCCAGTACTTC. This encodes CASSPLRGPGQAETQYF. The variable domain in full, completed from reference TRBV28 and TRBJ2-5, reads DVKVTQSSRYLVKRTGEKVFLECVQDMDHENMFWYRQDPGLGLRLIYFSYDVKMKEKGDIPEGYSVSREKKERFSLILESASTNQTSMYLCASSPLRGPGQAETQYFGPGTRLLVL.

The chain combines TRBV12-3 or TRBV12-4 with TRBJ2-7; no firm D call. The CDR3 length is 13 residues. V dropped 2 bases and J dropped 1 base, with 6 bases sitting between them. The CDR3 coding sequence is TGTGCCAGCAGTTTACAGCGATCCTACGAGCAGTACTTC. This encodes CASSLQRSYEQYF.

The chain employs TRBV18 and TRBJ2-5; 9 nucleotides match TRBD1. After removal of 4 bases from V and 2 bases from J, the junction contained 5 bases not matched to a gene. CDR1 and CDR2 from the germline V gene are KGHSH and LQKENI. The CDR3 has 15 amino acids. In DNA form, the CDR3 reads TGTGCCAGCTCACTAGGACAGGGGCGGCAAGAGACCCAGTACTTC. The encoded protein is CASSLGQGRQETQYF.

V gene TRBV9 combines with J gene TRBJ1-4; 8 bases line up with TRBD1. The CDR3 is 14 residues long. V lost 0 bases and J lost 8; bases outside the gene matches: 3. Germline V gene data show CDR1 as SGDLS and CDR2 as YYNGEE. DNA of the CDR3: TGTGCCAGCAGCGTAGGACAGGGGAGAGAAAAACTGTTTTTT. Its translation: CASSVGQGREKLFF.

As DNA, the CDR3 is TGCGCCAGCAGCAGAACCGCCGGACAGGGGTTCAACTATGGCTACACCTTC. Amino acids: CASSRTAGQGFNYGYTF. This rearrangement joins TRBV5-1 to TRBJ1-2; 9 bases match TRBD1. The CDR3 totals 17 residues. Germline V lookup: CDR1 SGHRS, CDR2 YFSETQ. Germline trimming cut 4 bases from V and 2 bases from J; bases unmatched to any gene: 12.

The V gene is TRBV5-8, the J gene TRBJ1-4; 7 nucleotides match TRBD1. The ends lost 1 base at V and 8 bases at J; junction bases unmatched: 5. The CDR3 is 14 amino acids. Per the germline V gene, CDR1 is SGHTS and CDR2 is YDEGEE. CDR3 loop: CASSLKTGYEKLFF. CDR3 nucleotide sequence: TGTGCCAGCAGCTTGAAGACAGGGTACGAAAAACTGTTTTTT.

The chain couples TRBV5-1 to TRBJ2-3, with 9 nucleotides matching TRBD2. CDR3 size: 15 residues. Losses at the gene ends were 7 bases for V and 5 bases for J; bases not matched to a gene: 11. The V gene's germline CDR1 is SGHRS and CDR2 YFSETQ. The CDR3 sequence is CASGSVAGAEDTQYF. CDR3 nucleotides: TGCGCCAGCGGATCAGTAGCGGGGGCGGAAGATACGCAGTATTTT. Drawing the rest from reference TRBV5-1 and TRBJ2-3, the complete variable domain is KAGVTQTPRYLIKTRGQQVTLSCSPISGHRSVSWYQQTPGQGLQFLFEYFSETQRNKGNFPGRFSGRQFSNSRSEMNVSTLELGDSALYLCASGSVAGAEDTQYFGPGTRLTVL.

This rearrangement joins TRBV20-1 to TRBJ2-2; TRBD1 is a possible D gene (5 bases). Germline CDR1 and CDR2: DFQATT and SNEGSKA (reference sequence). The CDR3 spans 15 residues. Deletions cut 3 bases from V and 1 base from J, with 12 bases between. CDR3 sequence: CSASGRDRNTGELFF. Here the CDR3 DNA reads TGCAGTGCTAGTGGCAGGGATAGGAACACCGGGGAGCTGTTTTTT.

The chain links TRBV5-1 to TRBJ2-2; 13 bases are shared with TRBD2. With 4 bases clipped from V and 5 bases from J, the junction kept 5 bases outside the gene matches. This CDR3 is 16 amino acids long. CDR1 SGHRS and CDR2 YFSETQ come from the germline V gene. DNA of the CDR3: TGCGCCAGCAGCGACCCGGGACTAGCGGGGACCGGGGAGCTGTTTTTT. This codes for CASSDPGLAGTGELFF.

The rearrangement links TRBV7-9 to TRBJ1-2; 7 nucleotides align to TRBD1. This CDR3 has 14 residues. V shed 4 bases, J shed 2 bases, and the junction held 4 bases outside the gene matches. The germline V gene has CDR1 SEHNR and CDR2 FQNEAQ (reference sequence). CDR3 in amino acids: CASSSIQGNYGYTF. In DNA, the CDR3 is TGTGCCAGCAGCTCGATACAGGGGAACTATGGCTACACCTTC. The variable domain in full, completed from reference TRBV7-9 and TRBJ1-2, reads DTGVSQNPRHKITKRGQNVTFRCDPISEHNRLYWYRQTLGQGPEFLTYFQNEAQLEKSRLLSDRFSAERPKGSFSTLEIQRTEQGDSAMYLCASSSIQGNYGYTFGSGTRLTVV.

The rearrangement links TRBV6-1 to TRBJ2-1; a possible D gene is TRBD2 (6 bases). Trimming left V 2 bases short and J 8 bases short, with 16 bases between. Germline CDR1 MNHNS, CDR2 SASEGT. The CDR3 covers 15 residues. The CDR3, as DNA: TGTGCCAGCAGTGAAAGTGTGTTCAGGGACTATGAGCAGTTCTTC. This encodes CASSESVFRDYEQFF.

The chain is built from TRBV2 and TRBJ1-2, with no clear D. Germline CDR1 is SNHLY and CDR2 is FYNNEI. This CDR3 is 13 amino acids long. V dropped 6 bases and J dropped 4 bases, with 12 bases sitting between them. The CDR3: CASSSQESYGYTF. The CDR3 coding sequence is TGTGCCAGCAGCTCTCAAGAGTCCTATGGCTACACCTTC. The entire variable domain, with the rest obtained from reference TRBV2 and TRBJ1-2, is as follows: EPEVTQTPSHQVTQMGQEVILRCVPISNHLYFYWYRQILGQKVEFLVSFYNNEISEKSEIFDDQFSVERPDGSNFTLKIRSTKLEDSAMYFCASSSQESYGYTFGSGTRLTVV.

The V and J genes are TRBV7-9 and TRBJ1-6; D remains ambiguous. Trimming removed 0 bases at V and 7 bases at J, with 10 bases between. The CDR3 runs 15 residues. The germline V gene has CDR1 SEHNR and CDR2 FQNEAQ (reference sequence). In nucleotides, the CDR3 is TGTGCCAGCAGCTTAGCGGTTGGGGAGAATTCACCCCTCCACTTT. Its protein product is CASSLAVGENSPLHF.

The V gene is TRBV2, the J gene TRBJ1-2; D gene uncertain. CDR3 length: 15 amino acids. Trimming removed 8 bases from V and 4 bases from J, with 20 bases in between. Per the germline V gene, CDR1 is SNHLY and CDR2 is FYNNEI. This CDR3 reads CASDPRTLSVYGYTF. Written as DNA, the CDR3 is TGTGCCAGCGACCCCCGGACTTTATCAGTCTATGGCTACACCTTC.

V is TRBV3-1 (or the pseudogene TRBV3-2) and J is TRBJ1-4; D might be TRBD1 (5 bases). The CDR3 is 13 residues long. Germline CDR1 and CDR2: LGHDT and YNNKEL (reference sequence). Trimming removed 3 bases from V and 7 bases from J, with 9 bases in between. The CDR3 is CASSQGRGEKLFF. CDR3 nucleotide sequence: TGTGCCAGCAGCCAGGGAAGGGGTGAAAAACTGTTTTTT.

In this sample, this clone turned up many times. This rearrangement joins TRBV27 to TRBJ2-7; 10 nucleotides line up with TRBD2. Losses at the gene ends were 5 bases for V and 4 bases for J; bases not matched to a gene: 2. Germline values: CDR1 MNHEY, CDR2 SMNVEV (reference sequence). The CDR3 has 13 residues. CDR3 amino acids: CASSVSGGYEQYF. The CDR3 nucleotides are TGTGCCAGCAGTGTTAGCGGGGGGTACGAGCAGTACTTC.